This TCR beta chain stems from a study of cytomegalovirus exposure and HLA in healthy donors. Study-level information: From HLA-typed donors, an early data release held tens of millions of unique TCRs.

This clone was detected only a few times. PCR amplification relied on 60 Vbeta primers (plus 13 Jbeta primers). Assay used: immunoSEQ multiplex PCR; TCRdb lists only in-frame clones, some missing. The sample lists approximately 170,000 clones; under 80% were seen once. The CDR3 length is 15 residues. Between the trimmed V and J ends, which lost 1 base and 0 bases, there was a span of 7 bases. Germline loops: CDR1 MNHEY, CDR2 SMNVEV (reference sequence). The sample consisted of PBMCs. This clonotype was obtained from a man younger than 40 in good health and CMV-seropositive. J is TRBJ2-1 and V is TRBV27; possible D gene TRBD2, 6 bases. CDR3 coding DNA: TGTGCCAGCAGTTTATTGGGGGGCTCCTACAATGAGCAGTTCTTC. Its translation is CASSLLGGSYNEQFF.